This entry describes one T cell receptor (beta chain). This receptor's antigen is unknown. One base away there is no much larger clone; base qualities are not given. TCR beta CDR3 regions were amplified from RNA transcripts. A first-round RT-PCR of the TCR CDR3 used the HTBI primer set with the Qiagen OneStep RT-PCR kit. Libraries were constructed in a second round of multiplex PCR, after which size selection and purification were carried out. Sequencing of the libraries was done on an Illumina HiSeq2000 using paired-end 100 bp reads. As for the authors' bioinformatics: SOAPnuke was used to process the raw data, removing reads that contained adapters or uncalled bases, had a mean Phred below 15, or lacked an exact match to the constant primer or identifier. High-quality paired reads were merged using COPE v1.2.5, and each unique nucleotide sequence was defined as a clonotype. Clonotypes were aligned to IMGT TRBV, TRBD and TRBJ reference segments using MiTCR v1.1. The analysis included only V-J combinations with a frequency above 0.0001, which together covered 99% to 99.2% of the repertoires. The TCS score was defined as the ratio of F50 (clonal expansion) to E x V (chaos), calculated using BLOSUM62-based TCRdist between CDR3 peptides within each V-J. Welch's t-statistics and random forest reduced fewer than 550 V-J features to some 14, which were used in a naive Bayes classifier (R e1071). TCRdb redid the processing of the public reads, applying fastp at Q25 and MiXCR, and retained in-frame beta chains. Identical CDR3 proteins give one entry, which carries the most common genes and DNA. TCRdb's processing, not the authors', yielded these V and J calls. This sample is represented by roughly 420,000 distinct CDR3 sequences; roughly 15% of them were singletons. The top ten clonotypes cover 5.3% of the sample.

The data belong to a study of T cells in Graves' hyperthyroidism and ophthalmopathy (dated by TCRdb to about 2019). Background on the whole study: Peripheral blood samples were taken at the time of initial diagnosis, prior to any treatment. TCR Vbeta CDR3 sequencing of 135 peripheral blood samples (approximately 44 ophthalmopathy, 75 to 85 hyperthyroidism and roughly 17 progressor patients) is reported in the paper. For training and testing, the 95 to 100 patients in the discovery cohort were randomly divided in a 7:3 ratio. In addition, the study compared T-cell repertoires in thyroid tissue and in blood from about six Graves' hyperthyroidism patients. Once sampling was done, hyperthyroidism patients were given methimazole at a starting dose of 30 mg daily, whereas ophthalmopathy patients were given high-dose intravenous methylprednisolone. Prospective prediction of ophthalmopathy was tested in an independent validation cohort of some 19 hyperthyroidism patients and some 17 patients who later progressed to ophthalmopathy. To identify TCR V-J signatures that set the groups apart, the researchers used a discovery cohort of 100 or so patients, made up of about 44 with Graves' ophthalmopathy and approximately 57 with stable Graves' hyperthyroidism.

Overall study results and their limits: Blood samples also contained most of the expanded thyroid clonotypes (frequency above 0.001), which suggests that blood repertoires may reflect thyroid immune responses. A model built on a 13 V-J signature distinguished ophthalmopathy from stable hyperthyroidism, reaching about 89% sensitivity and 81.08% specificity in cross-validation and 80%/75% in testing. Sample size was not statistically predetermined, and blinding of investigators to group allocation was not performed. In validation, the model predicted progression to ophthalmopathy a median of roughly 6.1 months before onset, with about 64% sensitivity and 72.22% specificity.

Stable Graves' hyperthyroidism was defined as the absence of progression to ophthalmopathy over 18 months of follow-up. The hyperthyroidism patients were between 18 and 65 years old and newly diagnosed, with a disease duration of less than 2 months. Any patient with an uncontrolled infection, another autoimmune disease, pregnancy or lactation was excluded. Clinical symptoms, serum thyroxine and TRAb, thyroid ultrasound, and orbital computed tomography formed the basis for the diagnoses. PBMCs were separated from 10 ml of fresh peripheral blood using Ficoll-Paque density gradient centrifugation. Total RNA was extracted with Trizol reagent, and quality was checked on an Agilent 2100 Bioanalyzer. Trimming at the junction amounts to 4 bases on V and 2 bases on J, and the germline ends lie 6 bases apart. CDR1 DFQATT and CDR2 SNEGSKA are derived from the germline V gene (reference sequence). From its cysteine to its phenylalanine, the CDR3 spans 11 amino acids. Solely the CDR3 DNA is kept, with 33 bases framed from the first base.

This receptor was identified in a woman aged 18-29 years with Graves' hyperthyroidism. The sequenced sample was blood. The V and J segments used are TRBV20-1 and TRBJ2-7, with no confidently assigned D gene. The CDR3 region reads CSAIGPYEQYF. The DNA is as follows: TGCAGTGCTATAGGGCCCTACGAGCAGTACTTC.